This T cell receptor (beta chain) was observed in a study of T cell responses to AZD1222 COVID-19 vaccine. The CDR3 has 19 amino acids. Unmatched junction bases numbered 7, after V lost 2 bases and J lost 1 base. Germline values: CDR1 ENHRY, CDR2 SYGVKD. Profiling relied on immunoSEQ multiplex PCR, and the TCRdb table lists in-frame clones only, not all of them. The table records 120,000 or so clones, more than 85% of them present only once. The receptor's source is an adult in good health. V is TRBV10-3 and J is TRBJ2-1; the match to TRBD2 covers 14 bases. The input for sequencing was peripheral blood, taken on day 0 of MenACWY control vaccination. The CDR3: CAISEPTSGRASSYNEQFF. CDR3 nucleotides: TGTGCCATCAGTGAGCCGACTAGCGGGAGGGCTAGTTCCTACAATGAGCAGTTCTTC.